A selection of T cell receptor beta chains follows, all from one sample in a study of OX40 agonist ivuxolimab in advanced cancers. Sequenced by immunoSEQ multiplex PCR; TCRdb stores in-frame clones only, minus some. This repertoire shows approximately 30,000 clones, roughly 83% found once; its top ten account for 22%. The source was CD4+ or CD8+ T cells sorted from blood, collected in a trial of the OX40 agonist ivuxolimab. The source is an adult with an advanced solid tumor such as melanoma, head and neck, liver or kidney cancer. Each CDR3 is given with its conserved first and last residue. A D gene is named only where the DNA matches it firmly. Not every row has a clone size; where given, it reads once, few, many or a size class.

j_gene: TRBJ1-6
v_gene: TRBV15
abundance: -
d_gene: -
CDR3nt: TGTGCCACCAGTAATCCGACGGATAATTCACCCCTCCACTTT
CDR3aa: CATSNPTDNSPLHF

j_gene: TRBJ2-5
v_gene: TRBV15
abundance: -
d_gene: -
CDR3nt: TGTGCCACCAGCAGAGATAAGAAGGGATTGGAGACCCAGTACTTC
CDR3aa: CATSRDKKGLETQYF

j_gene: TRBJ2-3
v_gene: TRBV13
abundance: -
d_gene: -
CDR3nt: TGTGCCAGCAGCTTAGATGCAGCCACAGATACGCAGTATTTT
CDR3aa: CASSLDAATDTQYF

j_gene: TRBJ1-2
v_gene: TRBV30
abundance: -
d_gene: -
CDR3nt: TGTGCCTGGAGTCCAGGGAACGATGGCTACACCTTC
CDR3aa: CAWSPGNDGYTF

j_gene: TRBJ2-2
v_gene: TRBV27
abundance: few
d_gene: -
CDR3nt: TGTGCCAGCAGTTTGACGACCTTAGCCGGGGAGCTGTTTTTT
CDR3aa: CASSLTTLAGELFF

j_gene: TRBJ1-1
v_gene: TRBV7-9
abundance: -
d_gene: -
CDR3nt: TGTGCCAGCACCCCGCCCGGGGACACTGAAGCTTTCTTT
CDR3aa: CASTPPGDTEAFF

j_gene: TRBJ1-1
v_gene: TRBV9
abundance: -
d_gene: -
CDR3nt: TGTGCCAGCAGCGTAGAGGGTCATACCCCCACTGAAGCTTTCTTT
CDR3aa: CASSVEGHTPTEAFF

j_gene: TRBJ2-3
v_gene: TRBV5-1
abundance: -
d_gene: TRBD2
CDR3nt: TGCGCCAGCAGCTTGGTCGGGGGGTTGCCAGATACGCAGTATTTT
CDR3aa: CASSLVGGLPDTQYF

j_gene: TRBJ2-5
v_gene: TRBV9
abundance: -
d_gene: -
CDR3nt: TGTGCCAGCAGCCCCTGGGAAAGCTTTGTGGCGGACCAGTACTTC
CDR3aa: CASSPWESFVADQYF

j_gene: TRBJ1-1
v_gene: TRBV13
abundance: -
d_gene: -
CDR3nt: TGTGCCAGCAGCCAGGACTTGCGGGCTTTCTTT
CDR3aa: CASSQDLRAFF

j_gene: TRBJ1-5
v_gene: TRBV4-1
abundance: once
d_gene: -
CDR3nt: TGCGCCAGCAGCCACAGTAGGTATGGCAATCAGCCCCAGCATTTT
CDR3aa: CASSHSRYGNQPQHF

j_gene: TRBJ1-4
v_gene: TRBV4-1
abundance: few
d_gene: -
CDR3nt: TGCGCCAGCAGCCAAGTCCCAGGTAGTAATGAAAAACTGTTTTTT
CDR3aa: CASSQVPGSNEKLFF

j_gene: TRBJ2-1
v_gene: TRBV29-1
abundance: -
d_gene: TRBD2
CDR3nt: TGCAGCGTTGAGGCCGGACTAGCGGGGGGGAATGAGCAGTTCTTC
CDR3aa: CSVEAGLAGGNEQFF

j_gene: TRBJ2-2
v_gene: TRBV11-1
abundance: -
d_gene: -
CDR3nt: TGTGCCAGCAGCCCCTACGGGAGGAACACCGGGGAGCTGTTTTTT
CDR3aa: CASSPYGRNTGELFF

j_gene: TRBJ1-1
v_gene: TRBV5-1
abundance: -
d_gene: -
CDR3nt: TGCGCCAGCAGCTTGGGGGGAGGGACTGAAGCTTTCTTT
CDR3aa: CASSLGGGTEAFF

j_gene: TRBJ2-7
v_gene: TRBV9
abundance: -
d_gene: -
CDR3nt: TGTGCCAGCTCTTTCGACCGGAGGGACTACGAGCAGTACTTC
CDR3aa: CASSFDRRDYEQYF

j_gene: TRBJ2-7
v_gene: TRBV7-3
abundance: -
d_gene: -
CDR3nt: TGTGCCAGCAGCCCTTCGGCAGCCCCTGGCGAGCAGTACTTC
CDR3aa: CASSPSAAPGEQYF

j_gene: TRBJ2-1
v_gene: TRBV10-3
abundance: -
d_gene: -
CDR3nt: TGTGCCATCAGTGCCCCGGGGGAGGCCAATGAGCAGTTCTTC
CDR3aa: CAISAPGEANEQFF

j_gene: TRBJ2-7
v_gene: TRBV6-5
abundance: -
d_gene: TRBD2
CDR3nt: TGTGCCAGCAGTGCGGGACTACAAATCGAGCAGTACTTC
CDR3aa: CASSAGLQIEQYF

j_gene: TRBJ2-2
v_gene: TRBV5-6
abundance: -
d_gene: -
CDR3nt: TGTGCCAGCAGCCACACCCGGGGGTTTTCAGCGAACACCGGGGAGCTGTTTTTT
CDR3aa: CASSHTRGFSANTGELFF

j_gene: TRBJ2-5
v_gene: TRBV7-8
abundance: -
d_gene: TRBD2
CDR3nt: TGTGCCAGCAGCCTTACTAGCGGCGTACAAGAGACCCAGTACTTC
CDR3aa: CASSLTSGVQETQYF

j_gene: TRBJ2-6
v_gene: TRBV27
abundance: few
d_gene: -
CDR3nt: TGTGCCAGCTCATCAGGGTTCTCTGGGGCCAACGTCCTGACTTTC
CDR3aa: CASSSGFSGANVLTF